This T cell receptor beta chain came from a study of OX40 agonist ivuxolimab in advanced cancers. Measured with immunoSEQ multiplex PCR; TCRdb has only the in-frame clones, and not every one. The table lists around 72,000 clones, 80% to 90% of them singletons. Findings and limits, study-wide: People who partly responded at 0.1-3.0 mg/kg had some of the least clonal expansion seen.

Germline assignment: CDR1 SEHNR and CDR2 FQNEAQ (reference sequence). This CDR3 is built from 13 residues. The V gene lost 1 base and the J gene lost 0 bases, with 3 bases spanning the gap. About this clone itself: Its antigen remains unknown.

The material was CD4+ or CD8+ T cells sorted from blood, obtained in a trial of the OX40 agonist ivuxolimab. The receptor was isolated from an adult with an advanced solid tumor such as melanoma, head and neck, liver or kidney cancer. The chain carries TRBV7-9 and TRBJ1-1; D is unclear. The CDR3 reads CASSLGMNTEAFF. The CDR3 DNA reads as TGTGCCAGCAGCTTAGGCATGAACACTGAAGCTTTCTTT.